The rows below give T cell receptor beta chains drawn from one sample of a study. MiXCR, applied by TCRdb to the 5' RACE reads, yields one record per CDR3 protein. The table records tens of thousands of distinct CDR3 sequences, less than 25% of them present only once. Sequencing used memory CD4+ T cells sorted from a lymph node. The receptors shown here come from a female donor with breast cancer. The CDR3 runs from the conserved cysteine through the conserved F or W. Each record gives: clone size, D gene, J gene, V gene, CDR3 protein, CDR3 DNA. D genes are given only for firm matches. Clone sizes are given selectively: once, few, many, or a class where the clone is expanded.

few - TRBJ2-7 TRBV6-2/TRBV6-3 CASGTFSEQYF TGTGCCAGCGGGACTTTCTCCGAGCAGTACTTC
many TRBD1 TRBJ2-2 TRBV12-3/TRBV12-4 CASRDRGYSGELFF TGTGCCAGCCGGGACAGGGGATATTCCGGGGAGCTGTTTTTT
- - TRBJ1-1 TRBV30 CAWSVGHLNTEAFF TGTGCCTGGAGTGTTGGGCACCTGAACACTGAAGCTTTCTTT
few TRBD2 TRBJ2-3 TRBV5-1 CASSLGTSGATDTQYF TGCGCCAGCAGCTTGGGGACTAGCGGGGCCACAGATACGCAGTATTTT
many TRBD2 TRBJ2-7 TRBV6-1 CASSEIWAGDYEQYF TGTGCCAGCAGTGAAATTTGGGCGGGAGACTACGAGCAGTACTTC
few - TRBJ2-7 TRBV7-9 CASSRVTGAGNYEQYF TGTGCCAGCAGCCGCGTTACGGGAGCGGGTAACTACGAGCAGTACTTC
once - TRBJ1-2 TRBV5-1 CASSLATGYSGYTF TGCGCCAGCAGCTTAGCCACAGGGTACAGTGGCTACACCTTC
- TRBD1 TRBJ1-2 TRBV24-1 CATSDSGTQGATDGYTF TGTGCCACCAGTGATTCGGGAACGCAGGGGGCTACGGACGGCTACACCTTC
few - TRBJ1-2 TRBV15 CATGRERGTNYGYTF TGTGCCACCGGCAGAGAGCGGGGTACGAACTATGGCTACACCTTC
- - TRBJ1-5 TRBV6-5 CASRPRGDQPQHF TGTGCCAGCAGACCCAGGGGAGATCAGCCCCAGCATTTT
- - TRBJ2-5 TRBV9 CASSVGGINEETQYF TGTGCCAGCAGCGTAGGCGGGATTAACGAAGAGACCCAGTACTTC
few - TRBJ1-3 TRBV5-1 CASSLAGDNTIYF TGCGCCAGCAGCTTGGCGGGGGACAACACCATATATTTT
- TRBD2 TRBJ2-7 TRBV5-1 CASSFRTSGIYEQYF TGCGCCAGCAGCTTTAGGACTAGCGGGATCTACGAGCAGTACTTC
- - TRBJ1-2 TRBV25-1 CASSESRGGRVDGYTF TGTGCCAGCAGTGAGTCGAGAGGGGGAAGGGTTGATGGCTACACCTTC
many - TRBJ1-2 TRBV7-9 CASSPGYGYTF TGTGCCAGCAGCCCCGGTTATGGCTACACCTTC
few TRBD1 TRBJ1-1 TRBV9 CASSRRDRATEAFF TGTGCCAGCAGCCGCCGGGACAGGGCGACTGAAGCTTTCTTT
- - TRBJ2-3 TRBV24-1 CATSDFATGMGLYTQYF TGCGCCACCAGTGACTTCGCCACAGGGATGGGATTATATACGCAGTATTTT